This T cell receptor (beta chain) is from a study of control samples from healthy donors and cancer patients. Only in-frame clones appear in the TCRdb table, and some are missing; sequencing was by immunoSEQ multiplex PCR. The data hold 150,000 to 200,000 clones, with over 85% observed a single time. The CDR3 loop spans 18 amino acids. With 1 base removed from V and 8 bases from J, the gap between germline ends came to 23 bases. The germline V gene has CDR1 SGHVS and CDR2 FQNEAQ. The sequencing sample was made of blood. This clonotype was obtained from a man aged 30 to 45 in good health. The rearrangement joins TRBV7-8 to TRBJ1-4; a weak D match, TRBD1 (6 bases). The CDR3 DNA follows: TGTGCCAGCAGCTTAGTACGCAGGGGACGGATTACGCACGAAAAACTGTTTTTT. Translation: CASSLVRRGRITHEKLFF.